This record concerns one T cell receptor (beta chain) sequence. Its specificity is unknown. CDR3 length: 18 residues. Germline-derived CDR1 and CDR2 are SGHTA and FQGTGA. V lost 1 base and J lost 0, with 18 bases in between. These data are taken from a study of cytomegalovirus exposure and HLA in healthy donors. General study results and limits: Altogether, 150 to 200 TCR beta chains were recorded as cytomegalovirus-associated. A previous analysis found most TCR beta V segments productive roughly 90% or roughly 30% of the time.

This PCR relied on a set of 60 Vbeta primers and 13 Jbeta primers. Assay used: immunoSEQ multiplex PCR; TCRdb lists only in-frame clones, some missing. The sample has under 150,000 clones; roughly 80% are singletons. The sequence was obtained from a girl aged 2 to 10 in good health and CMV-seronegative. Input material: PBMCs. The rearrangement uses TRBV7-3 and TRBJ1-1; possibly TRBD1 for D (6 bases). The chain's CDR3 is CASSLMPGTGIMNTEAFF. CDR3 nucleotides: TGTGCCAGCAGCTTAATGCCTGGCACAGGGATCATGAACACTGAAGCTTTCTTT.